The T cell receptor (beta chain) described here comes from a study of T cell changes during pregnancy in multiple sclerosis. Data came from immunoSEQ multiplex PCR; TCRdb stores just in-frame clones and leaves some out. Among some 90,000 clones listed, roughly nine tenths were seen once. Trimming shortened V by 3 bases and J by 6 bases, and 13 bases separated the two germline ends. The CDR3 has 14 amino acids. Germline CDR1 reads SGHRS; CDR2 reads YFSETQ. The genes are TRBV5-1 and TRBJ2-1; possible D gene TRBD1, 6 bases. The sequences come from peripheral blood, collected in the first trimester of pregnancy. The TCR comes from a female donor with multiple sclerosis, enrolled in a pregnancy study. The CDR3 DNA reads as TGCGCCAGCAGCTCAGATACAGGGCTCAATGAGCAGTTCTTC. Translated, it gives CASSSDTGLNEQFF.